This T cell receptor (beta chain) was recorded in a study of immune heterogeneity within non-small cell lung tumors (dated by TCRdb to 2016 to 2019). Regarding the complete study: By histology, a handful of squamous cell carcinomas, 10 non-squamous carcinomas and 1 tumor not otherwise specified were included. To examine intratumoral immune heterogeneity, the study used whole-exome sequencing, RNA-seq and TCR beta repertoire sequencing on multiple spatially distinct regions of each NSCLC tumor. Transcriptome data were available for just 35 to 50 loci from about 12 patients, whereas TCR repertoire analysis spanned roughly 56 tumor loci from fewer than 17 patients. For mutant peptides 8 to 11 amino acids long, netMHCpan-3.0 predicted neoantigen binding to the HLA alleles of each patient. What the work shows at the level of the full study, not this receptor alone: High-frequency TCR beta clonotypes were found to be largely distinct between individual patients. Identical dominant CDR3B clonotypes recurred across loci within a patient, yet different tumor locations also harbored unique high-frequency clones. Local T-cell repertoire clonality showed a statistically significant but moderate positive correlation with local tumor mutational burden (R around 0.36).

The TCR beta CDR3 region was amplified with a multiplex PCR system whose first round of approximately 11 cycles used 32 V-gene forward primers and 13 J-gene reverse primers. The first PCR round used a QIAGEN Multiplex PCR Kit, and the primer sequences were filed in Chinese patent CN105087789A. A second PCR round added Illumina universal primers using the Phusion High-Fidelity PCR Kit. Sequencing of the TCR libraries was done on the Illumina HiSeq X Ten platform in paired-end mode with a 151 bp read length. In the authors' own workflow: Reads lacking multiplex PCR primers were removed with Cutadapt, read pairs were merged with PEAR, and CDR3 regions were called with MiXCR default settings. Repertoire diversity was assessed by Shannon entropy, and clonality was calculated as one minus the Shannon entropy divided by the ln of the count of productive unique sequences. Clonotypes present at frequencies of at least 0.5% were defined as dominant or high-frequency T-cell clones. TCRdb redid the processing of the public reads, applying fastp at Q25 and MiXCR, and retained in-frame beta chains. Rows are combined by CDR3 protein, so each entry shows the most common genes and DNA. Clone size and V and J calls follow TCRdb, not the original study. This sample comprises 4,700 or so distinct CDR3 sequences, 23% of them detected only once. The ten largest clones take up about 12% of the sample.

As concerns this clonotype: This clone's antigen is unknown. No qualities accompany the bases; no much larger clone lies one base away.

Per the germline V gene, SGHVS is the CDR1 and FQNEAQ is the CDR2. V lost 5 bases and J lost 2 bases; the stretch between them is 16 bases long. The CDR3 sequence holds 16 residues, the cysteine and phenylalanine included. Of all the DNA, just the CDR3 is kept, 48 bases in frame from base 1. Genomic DNA extracted from bulk tumor tissue served as TCR template, with 600 ng gDNA amplified per sample. Multiple biopsies per primary tumor were taken during surgery, spaced as far apart as possible within the tumor mass. The study cohort was described as untreated and was composed of newly diagnosed NSCLC cases undergoing curative surgery. The donor group was made up of under 16 newly diagnosed non-small cell lung cancer patients undergoing surgery with curative intent. Resected tumor masses were reviewed by two independent pathologists. Sequencing was performed only on DNA and RNA samples of high quality.

This sequence originates from a man in his sixties with non-small cell lung cancer. This chain is built from TRBV7-8 and TRBJ1-3, with the D gene call left open. What was sequenced was lung tumor tissue. In nucleotide form, the sequence is TGTGCCAGCAGCCTTCTAAGCCGGGAGGCTGGAAACACCATATATTTT. Its translation reads: CASSLLSREAGNTIYF.